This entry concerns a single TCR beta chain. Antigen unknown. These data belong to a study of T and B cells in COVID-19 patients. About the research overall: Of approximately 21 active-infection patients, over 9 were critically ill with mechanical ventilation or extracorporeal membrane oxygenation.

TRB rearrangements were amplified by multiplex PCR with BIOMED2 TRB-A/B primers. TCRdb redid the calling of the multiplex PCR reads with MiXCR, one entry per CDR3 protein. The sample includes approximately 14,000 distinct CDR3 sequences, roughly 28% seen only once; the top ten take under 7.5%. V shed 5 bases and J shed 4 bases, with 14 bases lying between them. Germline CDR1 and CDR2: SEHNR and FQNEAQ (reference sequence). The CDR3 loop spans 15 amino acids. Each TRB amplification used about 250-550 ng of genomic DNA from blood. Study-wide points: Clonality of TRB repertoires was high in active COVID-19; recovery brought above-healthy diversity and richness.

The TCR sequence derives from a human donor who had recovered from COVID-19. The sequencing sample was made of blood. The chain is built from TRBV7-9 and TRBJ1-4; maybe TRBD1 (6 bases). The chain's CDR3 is CASSLRQDLNEKLFF. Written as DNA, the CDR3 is TGTGCCAGCAGCCTCCGACAGGACCTTAATGAAAAACTGTTTTTT.